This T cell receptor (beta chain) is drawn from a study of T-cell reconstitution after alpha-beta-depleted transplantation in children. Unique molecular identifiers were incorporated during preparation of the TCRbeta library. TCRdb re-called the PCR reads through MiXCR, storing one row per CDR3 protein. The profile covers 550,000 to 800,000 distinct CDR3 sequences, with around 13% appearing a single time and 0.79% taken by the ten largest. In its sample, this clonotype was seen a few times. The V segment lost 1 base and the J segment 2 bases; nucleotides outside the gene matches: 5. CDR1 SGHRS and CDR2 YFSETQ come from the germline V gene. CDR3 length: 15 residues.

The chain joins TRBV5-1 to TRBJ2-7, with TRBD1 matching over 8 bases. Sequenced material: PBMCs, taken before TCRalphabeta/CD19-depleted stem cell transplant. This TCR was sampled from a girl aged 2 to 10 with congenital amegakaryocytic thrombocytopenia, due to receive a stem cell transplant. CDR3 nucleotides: TGCGCCAGCAGCTTGACCGGGACAGGCACCTACGAGCAGTACTTC. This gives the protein CASSLTGTGTYEQYF.